This TCR beta chain was recovered during a study of blood T cell repertoires in COVID-19. As for the study in general: Donors in the United States, Italy and Spain gave samples during acute or convalescent COVID-19.

Sequencing used immunoSEQ multiplex PCR; TCRdb keeps in-frame clones, though not all of them. The table has under 200,000 clones, around 86% seen once; the top ten hold around 0.6%. The CDR3 has 19 amino acids. Germline trimming cut 5 bases from V and 7 bases from J; bases unmatched to any gene: 20. The germline V gene has CDR1 SGHTA and CDR2 FQGNSA. In Seattle, patients joined the study during active infection and were tracked longitudinally. The chain carries TRBV7-2 and TRBJ2-4, with 10 bases identical to TRBD2. Material for sequencing was peripheral blood. This sequence originates from a man in his sixties with COVID-19, enrolled during active disease. DNA for the CDR3: TGTGCCAGCAGCCCTAACCTACCTAGCGGGGGCCACCCAGGGAACATTCAGTACTTC. This codes for CASSPNLPSGGHPGNIQYF.